This entry is about one T cell receptor (beta chain). Reprocessing the 5' RACE reads, TCRdb reports a single entry for every CDR3 protein and omits DNA. This sample's table reports about 210,000 distinct CDR3 sequences. This sample is part of a study of monozygotic twins with inflammatory bowel disease. This CDR3 region has 15 residues. The chain has TRBV12-3 or TRBV12-4 and TRBJ2-3. The sequenced material came from blood. This sequence originates from a human donor with ulcerative colitis or Crohn's disease, or a healthy co-twin of an affected twin (not recorded which). The chain's CDR3 is CASSFRQATTDTQYF.